Below are 13 T cell receptor beta chains sequenced from a single sample in a study of T-cell memory formation after mild COVID-19. TCRdb processed the 5' RACE reads anew with MiXCR; each CDR3 protein has one entry. The profile covers 150,000 to 200,000 distinct CDR3 sequences, with under 20% appearing a single time and about 1.9% taken by the ten largest. Sequenced sample: PBMCs or a T cell subset sorted from them (not recorded which). The receptor source for this set is an adult woman who had mild COVID-19 (a few samples of this study predate the infection). Cell type and time point are not known.

V and J are TRBV10-3 and TRBJ2-3; possibly TRBD1 or TRBD2 for D (6 bases each). The germline V gene has CDR1 ENHRY and CDR2 SYGVKD. The V gene lost 6 bases and the J gene lost 1 base, with 8 bases spanning the gap. This CDR3 spans 13 amino acids. CDR3 sequence: CAISGGGTDTQYF. Written as DNA, the CDR3 is TGTGCCATCAGCGGGGGCGGCACAGATACGCAGTATTTT.

The V and J genes are TRBV5-1 and TRBJ2-6; D ambiguous. Per the germline V gene, CDR1 is SGHRS and CDR2 is YFSETQ. The CDR3 consists of 12 residues. V gave up 3 bases and J gave up 2 bases, with 0 bases separating them. The CDR3 loop is CASSSGANVLTF. CDR3 nucleotides: TGCGCCAGCAGCTCTGGGGCCAACGTCCTGACTTTC. The whole variable domain, filled in from reference TRBV5-1 and TRBJ2-6, reads KAGVTQTPRYLIKTRGQQVTLSCSPISGHRSVSWYQQTPGQGLQFLFEYFSETQRNKGNFPGRFSGRQFSNSRSEMNVSTLELGDSALYLCASSSGANVLTFGAGSRLTVL.

The chain combines TRBV10-3 with TRBJ1-5; TRBD1 aligns across 7 bases. Germline V lookup: CDR1 ENHRY, CDR2 SYGVKD. The CDR3 is made up of 16 amino acids. The V and J ends lost 7 bases and 0 bases, in that order; junction bases with no gene match: 9. The CDR3: CAINSGGLNSNQPQHF. CDR3 coding DNA: TGTGCCATCAATTCAGGGGGTCTTAATAGCAATCAGCCCCAGCATTTT.

The chain combines TRBV7-9 with TRBJ1-1; D ambiguous. V dropped 4 bases and J dropped 1 base, with 10 bases sitting between them. Germline lookup yields CDR1 SEHNR and CDR2 FQNEAQ (reference sequence). This CDR3 has 14 amino acids. The CDR3 loop reads CASSSLSRNTEAFF. In DNA form, the CDR3 reads TGTGCCAGCAGCTCCCTAAGTAGGAACACTGAAGCTTTCTTT.

There are a few counts of this clonotype. This sequence joins TRBV20-1 and TRBJ2-5; TRBD2 matches at 10 bases. V was clipped by 3 bases and J by 2 bases; unmatched bases: 6. Germline V gene lookup returns CDR1 DFQATT and CDR2 SNEGSKA (reference sequence). The CDR3 totals 15 residues. CDR3 nucleotide sequence: TGCAGTGCTAGTGGGCTAGCGGGAGCGCAAGAGACCCAGTACTTC. Amino acids: CSASGLAGAQETQYF.

There are a few counts of this clonotype. This chain joins TRBV9 and TRBJ2-2, with 9 positions matching TRBD1. Unmatched junction bases numbered 5, after V lost 5 bases and J lost 3 bases. The CDR3 is made up of 15 amino acids. In germline, CDR1 is SGDLS, CDR2 YYNGEE. The CDR3 reads CASSAGQGYTGELFF. The CDR3, as DNA: TGTGCCAGCAGTGCGGGACAGGGATACACCGGGGAGCTGTTTTTT.

This clonotype occurred a few times. V and J are TRBV12-3 or TRBV12-4 and TRBJ2-5; D gene uncertain. V was pared by 6 bases and J by 3 bases, with 11 bases between. The CDR3 runs 13 residues. The DNA of the CDR3 is TGTGCCAGCAGCAGTACCACCGAAGAGACCCAGTACTTC. As protein: CASSSTTEETQYF.

The rearrangement uses TRBV7-2 and TRBJ1-2; 7 bases line up with TRBD1. The CDR3 has 15 residues. Germline CDR1 is SGHTA and CDR2 is FQGNSA. With V trimmed by 5 bases and J by 4 bases, 10 bases remained unmatched. The CDR3 loop reads CASSMRTGSGYGYTF. CDR3 DNA sequence: TGTGCCAGCAGCATGAGGACAGGATCCGGCTATGGCTACACCTTC.

The chain carries TRBV6-6 and TRBJ1-1; D is uncertain. This CDR3 contains 14 residues. The V and J ends lost 6 bases and 6 bases respectively, with 17 bases between them. Germline V gene lookup returns CDR1 MNHNY and CDR2 SVGAGI (reference sequence). CDR3 nucleotides: TGTGCCAGCAGATCACATATGGGTCCGTCTGAAGCTTTCTTT. Amino acids: CASRSHMGPSEAFF.

The chain combines TRBV4-2 with TRBJ1-6; D gene ambiguous. In germline, CDR1 is LGHNA, CDR2 YNFKEQ. CDR3 size: 18 residues. The V end lost 3 bases, the J end lost 0 bases, and 15 bases lay between the germline ends. CDR3 in DNA: TGTGCCAGCAGCCAGACCCAGACGAGAGTCTCCTATAATTCACCCCTCCACTTT. Amino acid sequence: CASSQTQTRVSYNSPLHF.

The rearrangement links TRBV7-2 to TRBJ2-5; D is possibly TRBD1 (5 bases). The CDR3 extends over 15 amino acids. Germline V gene data show CDR1 as SGHTA and CDR2 as FQGNSA. V lost 3 bases and J 4 bases, leaving 15 bases between the germline ends. The CDR3 sequence: CASSLFAGPGETQYF. CDR3 in DNA: TGTGCCAGCAGCTTGTTTGCAGGGCCGGGAGAGACCCAGTACTTC.

The genes are TRBV15 and TRBJ2-3; tentatively, D is TRBD1 (6 bases). The CDR3 has 14 amino acids. Per the germline V gene, CDR1 is LNHNV and CDR2 is YYDKDF (reference sequence). V shed 4 bases and J shed 5 bases, with 13 bases lying between them. The CDR3 spells CATSNRRGGDTQYF. The CDR3 nucleotides read TGTGCCACCAGCAACCGAAGAGGGGGAGATACGCAGTATTTT.

V and J are TRBV29-1 and TRBJ2-3; unclear D gene. The CDR3 is 15 residues long. With 1 base removed from V and 0 bases from J, the gap between germline ends came to 11 bases. Germline V lookup: CDR1 SQVTM, CDR2 ANQGSEA. DNA for the CDR3: TGCAGCGTTGAAGGATACCGGAGCAGCACAGATACGCAGTATTTT. The encoded protein is CSVEGYRSSTDTQYF.